The rows below give T cell receptor beta chains drawn from one sample of a study of OX40 agonist ivuxolimab in advanced cancers. TCRdb's table, derived via immunoSEQ multiplex PCR, lists solely in-frame clones and lacks some. The sample has tens of thousands of clones; about 88% are singletons. The sample here was CD4+ or CD8+ T cells sorted from blood, taken in a trial of the OX40 agonist ivuxolimab. All receptors derive from an adult with an advanced solid tumor such as melanoma, head and neck, liver or kidney cancer. Both conserved end residues are part of each CDR3. A D gene is named only where the DNA matches it firmly. Not all rows give a size; the values are once, few, many and, for expanded clones, a class.

d_gene	abundance	v_gene	j_gene	CDR3aa	CDR3nt
TRBD2	-	TRBV10-3	TRBJ2-5	CAISESGLAVETQYF	TGTGCCATCAGTGAGTCAGGACTAGCGGTAGAGACCCAGTACTTC
-	-	TRBV6-1	TRBJ1-2	CASSGTENYGYTF	TGTGCCAGCAGTGGGACAGAAAACTATGGCTACACCTTC
TRBD1	-	TRBV5-4	TRBJ1-2	CASSFGAGGSEGYTF	TGTGCCAGCAGCTTTGGGGCAGGGGGATCGGAAGGCTACACCTTC
-	-	TRBV7-9	TRBJ1-5	CASSLEGSHNQPQHF	TGTGCCAGCAGCTTAGAGGGCAGCCACAATCAGCCCCAGCATTTT
TRBD1	-	TRBV13	TRBJ1-6	CASSSDRGPYNSPLHF	TGTGCCAGCAGCTCCGACAGGGGCCCCTATAATTCACCCCTCCACTTT
TRBD1	-	TRBV6-4	TRBJ2-6	CASSDQGTGLSGANVLTF	TGTGCCAGCAGTGATCAAGGGACAGGGCTCTCTGGGGCCAACGTCCTGACTTTC
TRBD2	-	TRBV7-9	TRBJ2-2	CASSSPGGQGTGELFF	TGTGCCAGCAGCTCTCCGGGAGGGCAGGGGACCGGGGAGCTGTTTTTT
TRBD1	-	TRBV6-5	TRBJ1-5	CASRRQGANQPQHF	TGTGCCAGCAGGCGACAGGGGGCTAATCAGCCCCAGCATTTT
TRBD2	-	TRBV10-1	TRBJ2-7	CASSEGRGGYLEQYF	TGCGCCAGCAGTGAGGGGCGGGGGGGTTACCTCGAGCAGTACTTC
-	-	TRBV7-3	TRBJ2-5	CASSTIGGTQYF	TGTGCCAGCAGCACAATAGGGGGGACCCAGTACTTC
TRBD1	-	TRBV4-1	TRBJ2-2	CASSQVRAGGIGELFF	TGCGCCAGCAGCCAAGTTAGGGCAGGGGGAATCGGGGAGCTGTTTTTT
-	-	TRBV5-8	TRBJ1-5	CASSTVHGNSNQPQHF	TGTGCCAGCAGCACGGTTCACGGGAATAGCAATCAGCCCCAGCATTTT
TRBD1	-	TRBV7-3	TRBJ2-3	CASSPQGALDTQYF	TGTGCCAGCAGCCCCCAGGGGGCATTAGATACGCAGTATTTT
-	-	TRBV4-1	TRBJ1-1	CASSQVPGAPGVNTEAFF	TGCGCCAGCAGCCAAGTCCCGGGGGCTCCAGGCGTGAACACTGAAGCTTTCTTT
-	-	TRBV5-5	TRBJ1-2	CASSLSGAGYTF	TGTGCCAGCAGCTTGAGTGGGGCTGGCTACACCTTC
TRBD1	-	TRBV2	TRBJ1-1	CASNWQGGNTEAFF	TGTGCCAGCAATTGGCAGGGGGGGAACACTGAAGCTTTCTTT
-	once	TRBV29-1	TRBJ2-3	CSVGARATDTQYF	TGCAGCGTGGGGGCAAGGGCCACAGATACGCAGTATTTT
-	-	TRBV7-2	TRBJ2-2	CASFPPGGELFF	TGTGCCAGCTTTCCCCCGGGCGGGGAGCTGTTTTTT
-	-	TRBV7-3	TRBJ2-3	CASSLTYADTQYF	TGTGCCAGCAGCTTAACGTACGCAGATACGCAGTATTTT
TRBD1	-	TRBV11-3	TRBJ1-1	CASSRGQGKQRNTEAFF	TGTGCCAGCAGCCGTGGACAGGGGAAACAACGGAACACTGAAGCTTTCTTT
-	-	TRBV29-1	TRBJ1-1	CSVGTNVKNTEAFF	TGCAGCGTTGGGACAAATGTCAAGAACACTGAAGCTTTCTTT
-	-	TRBV5-8	TRBJ1-1	CASSLGGLNTEAFF	TGTGCCAGCAGCTTGGGTGGTTTGAACACTGAAGCTTTCTTT
TRBD2	-	TRBV29-1	TRBJ2-3	CSVPKTSGVTDTQYF	TGCAGCGTTCCTAAGACTAGCGGGGTTACAGATACGCAGTATTTT
-	-	TRBV5-1	TRBJ1-2	CASRESNYGYTF	TGCGCCAGCAGGGAGAGTAACTATGGCTACACCTTC
TRBD1	few	TRBV5-1	TRBJ1-5	CASSLEGRGGQPQHF	TGCGCCAGCAGCTTGGAGGGCAGGGGGGGACAGCCCCAGCATTTT
TRBD2	-	TRBV11-2	TRBJ2-3	CASSLGVAGFTDTQYF	TGTGCCAGCAGCTTAGGAGTAGCGGGGTTCACAGATACGCAGTATTTT
-	-	TRBV5-1	TRBJ2-2	CASSLLPGQNTGELFF	TGCGCCAGCAGCTTGCTTCCGGGACAGAACACCGGGGAGCTGTTTTTT